Below are 3 T cell receptor beta chains sequenced from a single sample in a study of blood T cell repertoires in COVID-19 (dated by TCRdb to the early 2020s). Library method: the immunoSEQ multiplex PCR assay. Drawn from immuneACCESS, this table holds only the in-frame rearrangements with V and J called that TCRdb kept. Clones are partly lost; checked studies trace under half to an unresolved V gene and leave the rest unexplained. The sample has 200,000 or so clones on record, around 86% of them singletons. The ten biggest clones cover more than 2.5% of the sample. The specimen was peripheral blood. These receptors were obtained from a man between 60 and 70 years old with acute or convalescent COVID-19.

This chain joins TRBV6-2 or TRBV6-3 and TRBJ1-1, with TRBD1 identical over 9 bases. CDR1 MNHEY and CDR2 SVGEGT come from the germline V gene. This CDR3 contains 14 residues. V lost 2 bases to trimming and J lost 4 bases; unmatched junction nucleotides: 2. The CDR3 sequence is CASSYPTGGTEAFF. In DNA, the CDR3 is TGTGCCAGCAGTTACCCGACAGGGGGCACTGAAGCTTTCTTT.

The gene calls are TRBV28 and TRBJ2-1; 8 positions agree with TRBD2. CDR1 and CDR2 from the germline V gene are MDHEN and SYDVKM. This CDR3 comprises 14 residues. J was trimmed by 4 bases and V by 6 bases; bases with no gene match: 5. The CDR3 loop is CASRSGGAYNEQFF. In DNA, the CDR3 is TGTGCCAGCAGGTCCGGGGGGGCTTACAATGAGCAGTTCTTC.

V and J are TRBV2 and TRBJ2-2; no reliable D call. The V gene's germline CDR1 is SNHLY and CDR2 FYNNEI. The CDR3 consists of 15 residues. Trimming removed 3 bases from V and 4 bases from J, with 12 bases in between. This chain's CDR3 is CASSESQGGTGELFF. DNA for the CDR3: TGTGCCAGCAGTGAGTCGCAAGGCGGCACCGGGGAGCTGTTTTTT.